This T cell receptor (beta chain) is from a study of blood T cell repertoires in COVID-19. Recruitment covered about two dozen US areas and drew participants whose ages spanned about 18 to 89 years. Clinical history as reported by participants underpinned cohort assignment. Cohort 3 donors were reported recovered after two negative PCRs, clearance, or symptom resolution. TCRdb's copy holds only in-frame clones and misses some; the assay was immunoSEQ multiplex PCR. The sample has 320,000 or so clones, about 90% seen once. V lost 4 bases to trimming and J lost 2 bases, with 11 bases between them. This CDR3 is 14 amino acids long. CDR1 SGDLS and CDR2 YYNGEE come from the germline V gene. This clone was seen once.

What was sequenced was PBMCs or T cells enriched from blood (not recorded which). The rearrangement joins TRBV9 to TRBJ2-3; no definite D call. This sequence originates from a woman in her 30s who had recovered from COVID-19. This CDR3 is CASSTRLFTDTQYF. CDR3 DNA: TGTGCCAGCAGCACGCGACTTTTCACAGATACGCAGTATTTT.